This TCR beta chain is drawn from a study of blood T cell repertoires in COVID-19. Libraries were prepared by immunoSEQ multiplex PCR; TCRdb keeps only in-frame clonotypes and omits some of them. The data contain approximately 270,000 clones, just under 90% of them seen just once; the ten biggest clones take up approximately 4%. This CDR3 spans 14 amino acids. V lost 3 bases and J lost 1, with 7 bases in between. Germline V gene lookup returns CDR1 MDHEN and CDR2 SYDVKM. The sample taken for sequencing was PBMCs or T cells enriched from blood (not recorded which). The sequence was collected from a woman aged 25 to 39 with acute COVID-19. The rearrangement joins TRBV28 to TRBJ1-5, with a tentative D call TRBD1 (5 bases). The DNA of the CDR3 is TGTGCCAGCAGTTTGGGACTGAGCAATCAGCCCCAGCATTTT. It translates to CASSLGLSNQPQHF.